This TCR beta chain appears in the sequencing data of a study of naive and memory T cell subsets. The V gene lost 3 bases and the J gene lost 8 bases, with 11 bases spanning the gap. The CDR3 sequence is 13 residues long. Details on this clonotype: What it binds is unknown.

The beta constant-region primer was an equimolar mix of two oligonucleotides covering TRBC1 and TRBC2. Nested alpha and beta constant-region primers with the SP2 primer drove four PCR rounds on ligated cDNA. MiXCR, run by TCRdb on the UMI-ligation and nested PCR reads, gives a single entry per CDR3 protein. The sample contains fewer than 150,000 distinct CDR3 sequences, more than 15% of which appear only once. Findings and caveats of the study: Naive repertoires, especially CD8, held a few larger clonotypes, possibly memory cells re-expressing CD45RA. Expression changes during T cell differentiation may affect RNA-based TCR counts. No ground truth validated the naive and memory repertoire findings.

The chain has TRBV12-3 or TRBV12-4 and TRBJ1-5; D remains unclear. The source of this sequence is a human donor in good health. Sequencing was done on a sample of naive CD8+ T cells from blood. The CDR3 region is CASSFLGSEPQHF. The CDR3 nucleotides read TGTGCCAGCAGTTTCCTGGGGTCGGAGCCCCAGCATTTT.